The 15 T cell receptor beta chains in this list originate from one sample, sequenced in a study of low-dose radiotherapy and immunotherapy resistance in tumors. TRAV- and TRBV-specific primers, spanning alpha and beta chains, primed first-strand cDNA. It was with a constant-region primer and a V-primer adapter that TCRs were amplified over about 19 PCR cycles. Each CDR3 protein is one row after TCRdb ran MiXCR on the reads. The data hold around 68,000 distinct CDR3 sequences, with around 27% observed a single time. The time point: before trial treatment. The input for sequencing was PBMCs, taken before treatment. The receptor source for this set is a male donor with rectosigmoid adenocarcinoma.

This clonotype was picked up many times. The chain joins TRBV11-2 to TRBJ2-5; 8 bases are a match to TRBD1. The CDR3 has 18 amino acids. J was trimmed by 5 bases and V by 1 base; bases with no gene match: 15. The germline V gene encodes CDR1 SGHAT and CDR2 FQNNGV. The CDR3 coding sequence is TGTGCCAGCAGCTTAGGCGCAGGGGGCGTGGGGTCCCGGGAGACCCAGTACTTC. This sequence encodes CASSLGAGGVGSRETQYF.

The rearrangement links TRBV29-1 to TRBJ2-2; 8 bases align to TRBD1. From germline, CDR1 is SQVTM and CDR2 ANQGSEA. This CDR3 has 14 residues. V shed 7 bases and J 4 bases; nucleotides not matched to a gene: 8. The CDR3 loop reads CSAWTGSPTGELFF. The CDR3 DNA reads TGCAGCGCTTGGACAGGGTCGCCCACCGGGGAGCTGTTTTTT.

This chain links TRBV6-2 or TRBV6-3 with TRBJ1-5; TRBD1 aligns across 10 bases. The CDR3 has 15 residues. Germline trimming cut 7 bases from V and 3 bases from J; bases unmatched to any gene: 6. From germline, CDR1 is MNHEY and CDR2 SVGEGT. The CDR3 spells CASTRTGGYNQPQHF. CDR3 nucleotide sequence: TGTGCCAGCACCAGGACAGGGGGGTACAATCAGCCCCAGCATTTT.

This clonotype was counted many times. The CDR3 loop is CASSQGSEGQPQHF. The CDR3 bases are TGCGCCAGCAGCCAAGGGTCCGAGGGCCAGCCCCAGCATTTT. The chain employs TRBV4-1 and TRBJ1-5; D ambiguous. Trimming removed 1 base from V and 7 bases from J, with 11 bases in between. In germline, CDR1 is MGHRA, CDR2 YSYEKL. The CDR3 is 14 amino acids.

This clonotype was recorded at least ten times. The chain employs TRBV19 and TRBJ1-2; D ambiguous. Germline CDR1 reads LNHDA; CDR2 reads SQIVND (reference sequence). Between the trimmed V and J ends, which lost 5 bases and 4 bases, there was a span of 11 bases. The CDR3 spans 13 residues. The CDR3 coding sequence is TGTGCCAGTAGTTCCAGAGAGGGCTATGGCTACACCTTC. Protein sequence: CASSSREGYGYTF.

This clonotype has at least ten counts. This chain connects TRBV6-2 or TRBV6-3 to TRBJ2-3; 10 bases are a match to TRBD1. The CDR3 totals 16 residues. After removal of 6 bases from V and 0 bases from J, the junction contained 6 bases not matched to a gene. Germline V lookup: CDR1 MNHEY, CDR2 SVGEGT. The CDR3 reads CASSGTGVLSTDTQYF. CDR3 in DNA: TGTGCCAGCAGCGGGACAGGGGTACTAAGCACAGATACGCAGTATTTT.

This clonotype was found many times. This chain links TRBV5-1 with TRBJ2-4, with TRBD2 as a possible D gene (7 bases). Germline V gene data show CDR1 as SGHRS and CDR2 as YFSETQ. Deletions cut 4 bases from V and 8 bases from J, with 22 bases between. The CDR3 runs to 16 residues. The CDR3 is CASSTQSGGVGDIQYF. In DNA, the CDR3 is TGCGCCAGCAGCACCCAATCGGGGGGCGTAGGGGACATTCAGTACTTC.

This clonotype has more than one count but fewer than ten. V and J are TRBV3-1 and TRBJ2-7, with D possibly TRBD1 on 6 matching bases. V lost 1 base and J 6 bases, leaving 13 bases between the germline ends. Germline assignment: CDR1 LGHDT and CDR2 YNNKEL (reference sequence). The CDR3 runs 14 residues. The DNA for the CDR3 is TGTGCCAGCAGCCAAGTTGTCTTAGGGGGCGAGCAGTACTTC. It is translated as CASSQVVLGGEQYF.

This clonotype was seen at least ten times. The chain is built from TRBV6-1 and TRBJ1-6, with TRBD1 as a possible D gene (5 bases). CDR3 size: 14 residues. CDR1 and CDR2 from the germline V gene are MNHNS and SASEGT. Between the trimmed V and J ends, which lost 3 bases and 3 bases, there was a span of 6 bases. Here the CDR3 reads CASSDDSYNSPLHF. The DNA for the CDR3 is TGTGCCAGCAGTGATGACAGCTATAATTCACCCCTCCACTTT.

About this clonotype: A far bigger clonotype differs at one base, so this is likely a read error. V usage is TRBV6-2 or TRBV6-3 and J usage is TRBJ2-1, with D tentatively TRBD2 (5 bases). Germline V gives CDR1 MNHEY, CDR2 SVGEGT. This CDR3 is 16 amino acids long. V lost 4 bases and J 13 bases, leaving 26 bases between the germline ends. DNA for the CDR3: TGTGCCAGCAGTTTGAAAGGGAGATTGGGCAAAAACATTCAGTTCTTC. Amino acids: CASSLKGRLGKNIQFF.

The rearrangement joins TRBV28 to TRBJ1-5, with D maybe TRBD1 (5 bases). Germline-derived CDR1 and CDR2 are MDHEN and SYDVKM. V gave up 3 bases and J gave up 1 base, with 7 bases separating them. This CDR3 comprises 14 residues. The CDR3 DNA is TGTGCCAGCAGTTTGGACACCAGCAATCAGCCCCAGCATTTT. Its translation is CASSLDTSNQPQHF. The full variable domain, completed using reference TRBV28 and TRBJ1-5, is DVKVTQSSRYLVKRTGEKVFLECVQDMDHENMFWYRQDPGLGLRLIYFSYDVKMKEKGDIPEGYSVSREKKERFSLILESASTNQTSMYLCASSLDTSNQPQHFGDGTRLSIL.

This clonotype showed up many times. V is TRBV19 and J is TRBJ2-2; 11 bases match TRBD1. The V gene end was trimmed by 4 bases and the J gene end by 6 bases; junction bases not matched to a gene: 7. The germline V gene encodes CDR1 LNHDA and CDR2 SQIVND (reference sequence). This CDR3 spans 16 amino acids. CDR3 in DNA: TGTGCCAGTAGTACTCCGGGGACAGGGGGTGCCGGGGAGCTGTTTTTT. This translates into CASSTPGTGGAGELFF.

This clonotype occurred many times. This chain uses TRBV5-1 with TRBJ2-3, with 10 bases identical to TRBD2. Per germline, CDR1 SGHRS and CDR2 YFSETQ. V lost 4 bases and J lost 1; bases outside the gene matches: 3. CDR3 length: 15 residues. CDR3 loop: CASSQLAGGTDTQYF. In DNA form, the CDR3 reads TGCGCCAGCAGCCAGCTAGCGGGAGGCACAGATACGCAGTATTTT. The variable domain in full, with the rest retrieved from reference TRBV5-1 and TRBJ2-3, is KAGVTQTPRYLIKTRGQQVTLSCSPISGHRSVSWYQQTPGQGLQFLFEYFSETQRNKGNFPGRFSGRQFSNSRSEMNVSTLELGDSALYLCASSQLAGGTDTQYFGPGTRLTVL.

This clonotype was counted many times. The chain couples TRBV28 to TRBJ2-1; D unclear. The germline CDR1 and CDR2 sequences are MDHEN and SYDVKM. The CDR3 has 13 amino acids. Trimming took off 5 bases at V and 2 bases at J, with 7 bases between the two ends. The CDR3 nucleotides are TGTGCCAGCAGTCCAACCACCTACAATGAGCAGTTCTTC. Residues: CASSPTTYNEQFF.

This clonotype was found many times. The rearrangement links TRBV7-8 to TRBJ1-4, with TRBD1 as a possible D gene (6 bases). Trimming shortened V by 5 bases and J by 8 bases, and 18 bases separated the two germline ends. Looked up from germline, CDR1 is SGHVS and CDR2 is FQNEAQ. There are 15 residues in the CDR3. CDR3 sequence (DNA): TGTGCCAGCAGCCAGGGGACAACAGATAGGGAAAAACTGTTTTTT. Encoded protein: CASSQGTTDREKLFF.